This T cell receptor beta chain was identified in a study of blood T cell repertoires in COVID-19. Study as a whole: COVID-19 samples from acute and convalescent phases originated in the United States, Italy and Spain. Sources were T cells, B-cell-depleted T cells, or PBMCs; the material itself was cDNA or gDNA.

The CDR3 contains 14 residues. The V and J ends lost 3 bases and 0 bases respectively, with 8 bases between them. CDR1 and CDR2 from the germline V gene are LGHNA and YSLEER. Methods used by the authors: Estimated nucleated cell counts came from reference gene primer amplification. Produced via immunoSEQ multiplex PCR; TCRdb's table is partial and in-frame only. The V and J calls and clone size come from that table; D and trimming were worked out from the DNA. The sample shows about 52,000 clones, 85% to 90% of them seen only once. The rearrangement links TRBV4-3 to TRBJ1-1; D gene uncertain. The receptor was derived from a man aged 65 to 79 with acute or convalescent COVID-19. The sequenced sample consisted of peripheral blood. CDR3 residues: CASSQDGMNTEAFF. DNA for the CDR3: TGCGCCAGCAGCCAGGACGGGATGAACACTGAAGCTTTCTTT.